This T cell receptor beta chain derives from a study of cytomegalovirus exposure and HLA in healthy donors. Both 60 Vbeta primers and 13 Jbeta primers went into the PCR. Data came from immunoSEQ multiplex PCR; TCRdb stores just in-frame clones and leaves some out. The table records 140,000 or so clones, around three quarters of them present only once. Worth noting for this clone: Its antigen remains unknown.

Germline V CDR1 and CDR2: SGHKS, YYEKEE (reference sequence). Trimming cost V 2 bases and J 3 bases; bases outside gene matches: 5. The CDR3 consists of 15 residues. Study observations and caveats: Cytomegalovirus status was reportedly diagnosed by the classifier with high specificity and sensitivity.

The chain uses TRBV5-5 and TRBJ1-5; 7 nucleotides line up with TRBD1. The sample taken for sequencing was PBMCs. This sequence was found in a man between 35 and 55 years old in good health and CMV-seronegative. The CDR3 coding sequence is TGTGCCAGCAGCTTCCAAAGGGGGCTCAATCAGCCCCAGCATTTT. This sequence encodes CASSFQRGLNQPQHF.